The TCR beta chain under discussion was sequenced for a study of T cell responses to AZD1222 COVID-19 vaccine. Using immunoSEQ multiplex PCR, the repertoire was profiled, and TCRdb retains in-frame clones only, with some absent. In the table there are approximately 130,000 clones, roughly nine tenths of which are singletons. The receptor comes from an adult in good health. The input for sequencing was peripheral blood, taken on day 0 of AZD1222 vaccination.

The DNA for the CDR3 is TGTGCCAGCAGTGAACAGAGCTATGGCTACACCTTC. It translates to CASSEQSYGYTF. The V and J genes are TRBV6-1 and TRBJ1-2; D gene ambiguous. CDR1 and CDR2 (germline): MNHNS, SASEGT. This CDR3 has 12 amino acids. V lost 2 bases and J lost 4, with 5 bases in between.